This T cell receptor beta chain was profiled in a study of graft-versus-host responses after intestinal transplantation. The wider study: The whole recipient group had anti-thymocyte globulin induction followed by tacrolimus and steroids for roughly 3 years. The study's findings and limits: Early post-transplant HvG declines showed an association with peak circulating GvH clone levels. Within the allografts of patients who had graft-donor T cell macrochimerism, graft-versus-host to host-versus-graft clonal ratios were high.

The assay was immunoSEQ multiplex PCR, and TCRdb's table has in-frame clones only and misses some. The sample lists tens of thousands of clones, over 90% occurring once. As regards this clone: What it recognizes is unknown.

The CDR3 has 15 amino acids. V dropped 4 bases and J dropped 3; count of bases not matched to a gene: 2. Germline-derived CDR1 and CDR2 are SNHLY and FYNNEI. This clonotype was obtained from a human donor who was the organ donor for an intestinal transplant. The sample consisted of unstimulated CD8+ T cells sorted from spleen or lymph node cells, taken before transplant. This chain joins TRBV2 and TRBJ2-1; 11 bases are shared with TRBD2. The CDR3 reads CASSGLAGNYNEQFF. CDR3 bases: TGTGCCAGCAGTGGACTAGCGGGAAACTACAATGAGCAGTTCTTC.